One T cell receptor (beta chain) is described in this entry. The sample is drawn from a study of T cell repertoires in cytomegalovirus infection. On the study more broadly: Matching HLA type and CMV infection were both indicated by public TCR beta signatures.

This CDR3 has 15 residues. Germline CDR1 and CDR2: SEHNR and FQNEAQ (reference sequence). Trimming shortened V by 3 bases and J by 6 bases, and 12 bases separated the two germline ends. TCRdb independently ran MiXCR on the reads; one entry per CDR3 protein. This table holds fewer than 550,000 distinct CDR3 sequences, 31% found once. The chain has TRBV7-9 and TRBJ1-6; possible D gene TRBD1, 5 bases. Sequences were obtained from PBMCs. This clonotype originated in a human donor in good health (CMV status not recorded). Some clones in this sample may be carry-over from other donors' samples. The CDR3 here is CASSLAGTSNSPLHF. Written as DNA, the CDR3 is TGTGCCAGCAGCTTGGCCGGGACCTCTAATTCACCCCTCCACTTT.